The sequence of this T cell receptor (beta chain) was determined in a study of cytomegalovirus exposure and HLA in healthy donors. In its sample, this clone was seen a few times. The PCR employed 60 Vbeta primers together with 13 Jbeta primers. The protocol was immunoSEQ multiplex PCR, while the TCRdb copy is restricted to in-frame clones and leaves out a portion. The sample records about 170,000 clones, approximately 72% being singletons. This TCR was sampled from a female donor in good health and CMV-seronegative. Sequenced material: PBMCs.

CDR3 nucleotides: TGCAGCGTTGAATCCTCCCGACAATGGCAACTCAGGGAGCCCCAGCATTTT. Its protein product is CSVESSRQWQLREPQHF. The rearrangement links TRBV29-1 to TRBJ1-5; TRBD1 might be the D (5 bases). The ends were cut back, 2 bases at V and 8 bases at J, with 25 bases in the middle. The germline CDR1 and CDR2 sequences are SQVTM and ANQGSEA. There are 17 residues in the CDR3.